This entry describes one T cell receptor (beta chain). This sample was included in a study of shared clonotypes between healthy human individuals. Genomic DNA per cell subset filled all wells of several immunoSEQ plates. On sorted subsets, replicate PCRs used about 200 ng DNA, or some 28,000 T cell genomes. Libraries were prepared by immunoSEQ multiplex PCR; TCRdb keeps only in-frame clonotypes and omits some of them. The data contain roughly 2,300,000 clones, under 95% of them singletons. The CDR3 runs 14 residues. Germline V gives CDR1 GTSNPN, CDR2 SVGIG (reference sequence). V lost 4 bases, J lost 2 bases, and 3 bases stayed unmatched.

The TCR sequence derives from a man between 18 and 29 years old in good health. Some clones in this sample may be carry-over from other donors' samples. The sequencing input was naive CD4+ T cells from PBMCs. As to subset: CD45RA+ positively selected. V is TRBV30 and J is TRBJ2-5, with 11 nucleotides matching TRBD2. CDR3 coding DNA: TGTGCCTGGAAGGGACTAGCGGTACAAGAGACCCAGTACTTC. Its protein is CAWKGLAVQETQYF.